The next 5 T cell receptor beta chains were all read from a single sample in a study of blood T cell repertoires in COVID-19. Profiled with immunoSEQ multiplex PCR; TCRdb holds only in-frame clones, not every one. The sample holds roughly 100,000 clones, approximately 86% seen once. Material for sequencing was peripheral blood. These receptors originate from a woman of 80 years or more with acute or convalescent COVID-19.

DNA for the CDR3: TGTGCCGGTGGTCGGGGAGTAAGTGCAAAACTGTTTTTT. Translating gives CAGGRGVSAKLFF. This chain joins TRBV7-9 and TRBJ1-4; no clear D gene. The CDR3 consists of 13 residues. V was cut by 11 bases and J by 10 bases, with 20 bases left in between. CDR1 is SEHNR and CDR2 is FQNEAQ in the germline V gene (reference sequence).

About this clone: Relative to the germline gene, one junction end is altered; a read error may explain this. The chain employs TRBV7-7 and TRBJ2-7; 10 bases are a match to TRBD1. The CDR3 runs 14 residues. CDR1 is SSHAT, CDR2 FNYEAQ, per germline (reference sequence). DNA of the CDR3: TGTGCTAGCAGCTTAGTCGGGACAGGGGACGAGCAGTACTTC. This sequence encodes CASSLVGTGDEQYF.

The CDR3 DNA follows: TGTGCCAGCAGCTCCTGGCAGGCTAACTATGGCTACACCTTC. It codes for CASSSWQANYGYTF. This sequence joins TRBV11-2 and TRBJ1-2, with D unclear. The CDR3 has 14 residues. Germline V gene data show CDR1 as SGHAT and CDR2 as FQNNGV. V lost 4 bases to trimming and J lost 0 bases, with 9 bases between them.

The chain carries TRBV6-1 and TRBJ2-3; D possibly corresponds to TRBD2 (5 bases). The germline gives CDR1 MNHNS, CDR2 SASEGT. The CDR3 spans 16 residues. V dropped 3 bases and J dropped 0 bases, with 13 bases sitting between them. The CDR3 spells CASSDQAGLSTDTQYF. The CDR3 region has the DNA TGTGCCAGCAGTGATCAGGCGGGCCTAAGCACAGATACGCAGTATTTT.

The chain is built from TRBV6-6 and TRBJ1-6; D gene uncertain. Germline CDR1 is MNHNY and CDR2 is SVGAGI (reference sequence). The CDR3 contains 16 residues. The V gene lost 5 bases and the J gene lost 9 bases, with 20 bases spanning the gap. The CDR3 sequence: CASSRTTGMEFSPLHF. For the CDR3, the DNA is TGTGCCAGCAGTAGAACGACCGGGATGGAGTTTTCACCCCTCCACTTT.